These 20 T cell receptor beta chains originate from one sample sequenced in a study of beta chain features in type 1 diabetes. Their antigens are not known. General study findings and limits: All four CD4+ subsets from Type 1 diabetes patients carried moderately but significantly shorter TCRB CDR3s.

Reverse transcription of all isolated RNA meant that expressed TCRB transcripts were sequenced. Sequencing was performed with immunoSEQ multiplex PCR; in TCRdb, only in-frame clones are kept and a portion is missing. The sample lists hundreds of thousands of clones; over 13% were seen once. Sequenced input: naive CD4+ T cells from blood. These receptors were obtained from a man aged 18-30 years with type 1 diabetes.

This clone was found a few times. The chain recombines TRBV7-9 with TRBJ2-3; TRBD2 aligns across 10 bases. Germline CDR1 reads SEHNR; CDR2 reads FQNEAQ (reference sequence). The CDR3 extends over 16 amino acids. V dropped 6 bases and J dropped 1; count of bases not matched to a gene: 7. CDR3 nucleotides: TGTGCCAGCAGATACACCGGGACTAGCGGCACAGATACGCAGTATTTT. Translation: CASRYTGTSGTDTQYF.

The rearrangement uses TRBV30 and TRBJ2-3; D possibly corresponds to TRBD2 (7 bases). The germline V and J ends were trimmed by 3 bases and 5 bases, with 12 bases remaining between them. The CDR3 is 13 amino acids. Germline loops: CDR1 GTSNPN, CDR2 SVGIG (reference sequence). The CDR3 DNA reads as TGTGCCTGGAGCGCGGGGGCGGTAGATACGCAGTATTTT. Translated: CAWSAGAVDTQYF. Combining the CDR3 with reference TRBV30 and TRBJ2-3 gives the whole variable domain SQTIHQWPATLVQPVGSPLSLECTVEGTSNPNLYWYRQAAGRGLQLLFYSVGIGQISSEVPQNLSASRPQDRQFILSSKKLLLSDSGFYLCAWSAGAVDTQYFGPGTRLTVL.

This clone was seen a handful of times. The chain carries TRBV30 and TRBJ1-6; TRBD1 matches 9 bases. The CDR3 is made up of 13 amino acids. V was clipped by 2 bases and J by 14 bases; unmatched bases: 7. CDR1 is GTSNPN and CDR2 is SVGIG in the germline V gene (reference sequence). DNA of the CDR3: TGTGCCTGGAGTCTGACAGGGGGTAAATCCCTCCACTTT. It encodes CAWSLTGGKSLHF. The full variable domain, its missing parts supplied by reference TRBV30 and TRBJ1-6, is SQTIHQWPATLVQPVGSPLSLECTVEGTSNPNLYWYRQAAGRGLQLLFYSVGIGQISSEVPQNLSASRPQDRQFILSSKKLLLSDSGFYLCAWSLTGGKSLHFGNGTRLTVT.

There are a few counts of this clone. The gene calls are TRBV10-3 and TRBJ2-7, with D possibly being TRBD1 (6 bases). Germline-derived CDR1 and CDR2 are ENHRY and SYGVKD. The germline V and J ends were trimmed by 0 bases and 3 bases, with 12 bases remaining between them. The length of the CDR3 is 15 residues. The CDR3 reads CAISESLGQYYEQYF. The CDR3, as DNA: TGTGCCATCAGTGAGTCGCTCGGACAGTACTACGAGCAGTACTTC.

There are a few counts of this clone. CDR3 loop: CASSAAGESTF. The CDR3 DNA reads TGTGCCAGCAGTGCGGCGGGGGAATCCACCTTC. The rearrangement joins TRBV2 to TRBJ1-2, with a tentative D call TRBD1 (5 bases). CDR3 length: 11 amino acids. Germline values: CDR1 SNHLY, CDR2 FYNNEI. Trimming took 4 bases from V and 13 from J, leaving 13 bases between them.

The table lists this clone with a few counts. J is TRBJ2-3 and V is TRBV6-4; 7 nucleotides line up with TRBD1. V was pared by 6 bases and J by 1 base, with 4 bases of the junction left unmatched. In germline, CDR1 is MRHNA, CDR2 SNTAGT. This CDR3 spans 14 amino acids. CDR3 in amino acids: CASRPGTGTDTQYF. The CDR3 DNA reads TGTGCCAGCAGGCCCGGGACAGGCACAGATACGCAGTATTTT.

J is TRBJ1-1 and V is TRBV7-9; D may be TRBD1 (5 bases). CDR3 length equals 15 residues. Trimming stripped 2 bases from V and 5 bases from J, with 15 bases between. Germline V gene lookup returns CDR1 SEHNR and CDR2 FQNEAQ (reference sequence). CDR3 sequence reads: CASSLRDGLGTEAFF. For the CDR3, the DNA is TGTGCCAGCAGCTTAAGGGACGGCCTTGGGACTGAAGCTTTCTTT.

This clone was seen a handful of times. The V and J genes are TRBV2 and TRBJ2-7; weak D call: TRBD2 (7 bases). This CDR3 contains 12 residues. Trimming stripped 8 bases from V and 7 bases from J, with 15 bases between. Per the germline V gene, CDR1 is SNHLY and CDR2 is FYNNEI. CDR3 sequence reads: CASRTRGWEQYF. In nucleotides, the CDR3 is TGTGCCAGCCGGACTAGGGGGTGGGAGCAGTACTTC.

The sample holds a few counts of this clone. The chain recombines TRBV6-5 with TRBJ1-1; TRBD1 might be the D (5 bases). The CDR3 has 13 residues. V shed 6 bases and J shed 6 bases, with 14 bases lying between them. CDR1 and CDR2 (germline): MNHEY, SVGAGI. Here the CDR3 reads CASSSPRGAEAFF. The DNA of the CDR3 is TGTGCCAGCAGCTCCCCGCGGGGGGCTGAAGCTTTCTTT.

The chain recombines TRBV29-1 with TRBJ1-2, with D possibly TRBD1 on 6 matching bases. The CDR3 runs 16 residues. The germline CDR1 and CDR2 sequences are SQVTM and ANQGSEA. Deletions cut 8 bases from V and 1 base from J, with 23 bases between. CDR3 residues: CSSGGGTTSDNYGYTF. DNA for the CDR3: TGCAGCTCTGGGGGGGGCACGACCTCGGATAACTATGGCTACACCTTC.

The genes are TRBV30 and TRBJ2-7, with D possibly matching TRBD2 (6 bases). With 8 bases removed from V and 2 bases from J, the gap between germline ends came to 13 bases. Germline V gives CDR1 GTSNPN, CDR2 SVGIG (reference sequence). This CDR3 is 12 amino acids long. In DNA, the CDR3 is TGTGCCGGCGGGACCCGGACCTACGAGCAGTACTTC. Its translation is CAGGTRTYEQYF.

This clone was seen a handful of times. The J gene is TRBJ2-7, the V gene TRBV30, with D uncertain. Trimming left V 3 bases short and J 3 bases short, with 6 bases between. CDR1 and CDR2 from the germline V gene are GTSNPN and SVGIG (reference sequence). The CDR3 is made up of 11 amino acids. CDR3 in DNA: TGTGCCTGGAGGAAGAGCTACGAGCAGTACTTC. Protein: CAWRKSYEQYF.

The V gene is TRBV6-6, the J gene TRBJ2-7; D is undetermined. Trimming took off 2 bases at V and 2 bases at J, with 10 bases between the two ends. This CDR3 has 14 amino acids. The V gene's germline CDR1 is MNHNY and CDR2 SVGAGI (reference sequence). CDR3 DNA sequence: TGTGCCAGCAGTTACGAGGACCGGACCTACGAGCAGTACTTC. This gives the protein CASSYEDRTYEQYF.

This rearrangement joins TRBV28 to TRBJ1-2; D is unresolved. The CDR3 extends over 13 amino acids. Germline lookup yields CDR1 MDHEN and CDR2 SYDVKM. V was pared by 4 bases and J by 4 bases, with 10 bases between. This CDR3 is CASSSYRRYGYTF. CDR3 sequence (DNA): TGTGCCAGCAGTTCTTATCGACGCTATGGCTACACCTTC.

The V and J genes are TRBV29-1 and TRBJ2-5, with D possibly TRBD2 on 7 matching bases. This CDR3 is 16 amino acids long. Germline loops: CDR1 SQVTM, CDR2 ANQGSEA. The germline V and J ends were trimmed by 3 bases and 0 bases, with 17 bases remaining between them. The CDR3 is CSVEVFRGANQETQYF. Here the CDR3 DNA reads TGCAGCGTTGAGGTTTTTCGGGGGGCGAACCAAGAGACCCAGTACTTC.

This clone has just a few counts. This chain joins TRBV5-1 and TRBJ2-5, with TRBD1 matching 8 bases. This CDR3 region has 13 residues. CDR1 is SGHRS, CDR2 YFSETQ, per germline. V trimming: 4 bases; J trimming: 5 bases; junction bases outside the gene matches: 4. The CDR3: CASSRWTGETQYF. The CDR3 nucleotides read TGCGCCAGCAGCCGTTGGACAGGGGAGACCCAGTACTTC.

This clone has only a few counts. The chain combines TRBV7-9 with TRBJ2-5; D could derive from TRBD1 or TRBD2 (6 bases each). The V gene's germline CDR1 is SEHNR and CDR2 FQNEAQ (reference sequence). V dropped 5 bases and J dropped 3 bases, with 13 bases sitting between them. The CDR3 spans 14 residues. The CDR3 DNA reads TGTGCCAGCAGCCCGGAGGGGACAAAAGAGACCCAGTACTTC. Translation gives CASSPEGTKETQYF.

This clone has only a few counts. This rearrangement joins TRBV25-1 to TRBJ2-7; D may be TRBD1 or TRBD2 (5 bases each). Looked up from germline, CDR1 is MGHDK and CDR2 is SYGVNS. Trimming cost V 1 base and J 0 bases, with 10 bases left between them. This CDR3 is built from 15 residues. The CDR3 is CASSESGLTSYEQYF. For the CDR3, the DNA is TGTGCCAGCAGTGAATCGGGGCTTACCTCCTACGAGCAGTACTTC.

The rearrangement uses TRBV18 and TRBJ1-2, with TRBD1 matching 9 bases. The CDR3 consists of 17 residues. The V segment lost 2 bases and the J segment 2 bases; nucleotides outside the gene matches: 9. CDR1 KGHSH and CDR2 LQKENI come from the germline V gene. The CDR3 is CASSPNLGTGRNYGYTF. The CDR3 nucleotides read TGTGCCAGCTCACCAAATTTGGGGACAGGGCGCAACTATGGCTACACCTTC.

Here the CDR3 DNA reads TGTGCCTGGACCGAGGGACCGCGTTATAGCAATCAGCCCCAGCATTTT. Protein product: CAWTEGPRYSNQPQHF. The chain recombines TRBV30 with TRBJ1-5, with a weak D call TRBD1 (5 bases). The CDR3 extends over 16 amino acids. Germline CDR1 is GTSNPN and CDR2 is SVGIG (reference sequence). V lost 4 bases and J lost 0, with 16 bases in between.